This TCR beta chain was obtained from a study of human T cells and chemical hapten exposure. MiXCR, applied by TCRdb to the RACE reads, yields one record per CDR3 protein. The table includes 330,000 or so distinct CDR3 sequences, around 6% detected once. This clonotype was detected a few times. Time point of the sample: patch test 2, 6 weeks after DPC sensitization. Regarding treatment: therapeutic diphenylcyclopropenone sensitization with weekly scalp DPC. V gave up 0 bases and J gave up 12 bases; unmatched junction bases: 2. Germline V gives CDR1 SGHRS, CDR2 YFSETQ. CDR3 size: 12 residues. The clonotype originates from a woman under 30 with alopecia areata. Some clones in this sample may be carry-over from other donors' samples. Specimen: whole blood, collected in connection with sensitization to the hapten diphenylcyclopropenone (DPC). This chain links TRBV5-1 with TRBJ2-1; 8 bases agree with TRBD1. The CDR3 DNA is TGCGCCAGCAGCTTGGCCGGACAGGGGCAGTTCTTC. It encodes CASSLAGQGQFF.